This T cell receptor (beta chain) came from a study of blood T cell repertoires in COVID-19. Whole-study context: Some COVID-19 samples were acute and others convalescent; all came from the United States, Italy and Spain.

Original methodology: Scientists estimated how many nucleated cells there were by amplifying reference gene primers. Only in-frame clones appear in the TCRdb table, and some are missing; sequencing was by immunoSEQ multiplex PCR. That table furnishes V, J and clone size, whereas the DNA furnished D and trimming. Here the sample spans some 100,000 clones, approximately 84% being singletons. V was clipped by 3 bases and J by 6 bases, with 11 bases between them. The CDR3 extends over 14 amino acids. Germline CDR1 and CDR2: SGHTA and FQGNSA. Comment on this clone: This sample includes further DNA sequences coding for the same CDR3.

Specimen: peripheral blood. This clonotype was sampled from a man aged 60-69 years with acute or convalescent COVID-19. The chain links TRBV7-2 to TRBJ2-2, with TRBD2 as a possible D gene (6 bases). The CDR3 reads CASSFSGGAGELFF. As DNA, the CDR3 is TGTGCCAGCAGCTTTTCTGGAGGGGCCGGGGAGCTGTTTTTT. The full variable domain, in which reference TRBV7-2 and TRBJ2-2 provide the parts outside the CDR3, is GAGVSQSPSNKVTEKGKDVELRCDPISGHTALYWYRQSLGQGLEFLIYFQGNSAPDKSGLPSDRFSAERTGGSVSTLTIQRTQQEDSAVYLCASSFSGGAGELFFGEGSRLTVL.